This is a list of T cell receptor beta chains from one sample in a study of T cell repertoires in cytomegalovirus infection. TCRdb re-analysed the reads in MiXCR, keeping a single row per CDR3 protein. The sample has about 740,000 distinct CDR3 sequences, about 30% seen once; the top ten hold 18%. These receptors' targets are unknown. This sample comprised cultured PBMCs, obtained from culture after CMV antigen stimulation. The receptors were sampled from a human donor in good health (CMV status not recorded). Some clones in this sample may be carry-over from other donors' samples. Both conserved end residues are part of each CDR3. The D gene is left open where the match is weak. Only part of the rows carry a size: once, few, many, or a class if the clone is expanded.

abundance: -; v_gene: TRBV10-2; d_gene: -; j_gene: TRBJ2-2; CDR3aa: CAGTEQDTGELFF; CDR3nt: TGCGCCGGTACAGAACAAGACACCGGGGAGCTGTTTTTT
abundance: few; v_gene: TRBV7-8; d_gene: -; j_gene: TRBJ2-7; CDR3aa: CASSLEGRPDEQYF; CDR3nt: TGTGCCAGCAGCTTAGAGGGACGACCAGACGAGCAGTACTTC
abundance: -; v_gene: TRBV5-6; d_gene: TRBD1; j_gene: TRBJ1-6; CDR3aa: CASSFMDRVELDSPLHF; CDR3nt: TGTGCCAGCAGCTTCATGGACAGGGTCGAGCTAGATTCACCCCTCCACTTT
abundance: few; v_gene: TRBV10-3; d_gene: -; j_gene: TRBJ1-2; CDR3aa: CAISESQNNYGYTF; CDR3nt: TGTGCCATCAGTGAGTCGCAGAATAACTATGGCTACACCTTC
abundance: few; v_gene: TRBV20-1; d_gene: -; j_gene: TRBJ1-6; CDR3aa: CSASLGRGYNSPLHF; CDR3nt: TGCAGTGCAAGCTTAGGACGCGGATATAATTCACCCCTCCACTTT
abundance: -; v_gene: TRBV4-3; d_gene: TRBD2; j_gene: TRBJ2-1; CDR3aa: CASSPGLGDNEQFF; CDR3nt: TGCGCCAGCAGCCCGGGACTAGGGGACAATGAGCAGTTCTTC
abundance: few; v_gene: TRBV7-2; d_gene: -; j_gene: TRBJ2-2; CDR3aa: CASSSKFTGELFF; CDR3nt: TGTGCCAGCAGCTCCAAATTCACCGGGGAGCTGTTTTTT
abundance: -; v_gene: TRBV19; d_gene: -; j_gene: TRBJ1-2; CDR3aa: CASSIGQSYGYTF; CDR3nt: TGTGCCAGTAGTATTGGACAGTCCTATGGCTACACCTTC
abundance: many; v_gene: TRBV7-2; d_gene: TRBD1; j_gene: TRBJ2-2; CDR3aa: CASSFNGQGIVGELFF; CDR3nt: TGTGCCAGCAGCTTTAACGGACAGGGGATAGTCGGGGAGCTGTTTTTT
abundance: few; v_gene: TRBV2; d_gene: TRBD1; j_gene: TRBJ1-5; CDR3aa: CASSGRQGGQPQHF; CDR3nt: TGTGCCAGCAGTGGGAGACAGGGCGGTCAGCCCCAGCATTTT
abundance: few; v_gene: TRBV7-9; d_gene: TRBD1; j_gene: TRBJ2-3; CDR3aa: CASSPGQGLTDTQYF; CDR3nt: TGTGCCAGCAGCCCAGGACAGGGTCTCACAGATACGCAGTATTTT
abundance: -; v_gene: TRBV6-6; d_gene: TRBD1; j_gene: TRBJ1-4; CDR3aa: CASSRQGLSEKLFF; CDR3nt: TGTGCCAGCAGCCGACAGGGGTTGAGTGAAAAACTGTTTTTT
abundance: -; v_gene: TRBV7-6; d_gene: -; j_gene: TRBJ2-1; CDR3aa: CASSSRREGVYNEQFF; CDR3nt: TGTGCCAGCAGCTCTAGACGCGAAGGCGTCTACAATGAGCAGTTCTTC
abundance: -; v_gene: TRBV7-9; d_gene: -; j_gene: TRBJ1-2; CDR3aa: CASSLRGSSYGYTF; CDR3nt: TGTGCCAGCAGCTTAAGGGGGTCCAGCTATGGCTACACCTTC
abundance: -; v_gene: TRBV2; d_gene: TRBD1; j_gene: TRBJ2-1; CDR3aa: CASGRTGGDEQFF; CDR3nt: TGTGCCAGCGGACGGACAGGGGGCGATGAGCAGTTCTTC
abundance: many; v_gene: TRBV12-3/TRBV12-4; d_gene: -; j_gene: TRBJ1-4; CDR3aa: CASSFGTDEKLFF; CDR3nt: TGTGCCAGCAGTTTCGGGACGGATGAAAAACTGTTTTTT
abundance: few; v_gene: TRBV5-1; d_gene: -; j_gene: TRBJ2-7; CDR3aa: CASSLGYAGSSEQYF; CDR3nt: TGCGCCAGCAGCTTGGGATATGCGGGCTCCAGCGAGCAGTACTTC
abundance: -; v_gene: TRBV11-1; d_gene: TRBD2; j_gene: TRBJ2-3; CDR3aa: CASSFVASGGSTQYF; CDR3nt: TGTGCCAGCAGCTTCGTGGCTAGCGGGGGTTCTACGCAGTATTTT
abundance: -; v_gene: TRBV4-2; d_gene: TRBD1; j_gene: TRBJ1-1; CDR3aa: CASSQEQGSGTEAFF; CDR3nt: TGTGCCAGCAGCCAGGAACAGGGGTCGGGCACTGAAGCTTTCTTT
abundance: few; v_gene: TRBV5-1; d_gene: TRBD1; j_gene: TRBJ2-7; CDR3aa: CASSSTGDWEQYF; CDR3nt: TGCGCCAGCAGCTCGACAGGGGATTGGGAGCAGTACTTC
abundance: -; v_gene: TRBV18; d_gene: TRBD2; j_gene: TRBJ2-1; CDR3aa: CASSPLAGVAHNEQFF; CDR3nt: TGTGCCAGCTCACCACTAGCGGGGGTGGCTCACAATGAGCAGTTCTTC
abundance: -; v_gene: TRBV6-5; d_gene: -; j_gene: TRBJ2-3; CDR3aa: CASSYGVVTDTQYF; CDR3nt: TGTGCCAGCAGTTACGGGGTCGTCACAGATACGCAGTATTTT
abundance: -; v_gene: TRBV20-1; d_gene: TRBD1; j_gene: TRBJ1-4; CDR3aa: CSARGLGTGPTNEKLFF; CDR3nt: TGCAGTGCTAGAGGCCTAGGGACAGGTCCAACTAATGAAAAACTGTTTTTT
abundance: -; v_gene: TRBV6-6; d_gene: TRBD2; j_gene: TRBJ2-5; CDR3aa: CASSYRTRQETQYF; CDR3nt: TGTGCCAGCAGTTACCGGACTAGGCAAGAGACCCAGTACTTC
abundance: few; v_gene: TRBV24-1; d_gene: TRBD1; j_gene: TRBJ2-1; CDR3aa: CATSDPGQGTNEQFF; CDR3nt: TGTGCCACCAGTGACCCCGGACAGGGGACGAATGAGCAGTTCTTC
abundance: many; v_gene: TRBV7-2; d_gene: -; j_gene: TRBJ1-4; CDR3aa: CASSITATNEKLFF; CDR3nt: TGTGCCAGCAGCATCACTGCAACTAATGAAAAACTGTTTTTT
abundance: few; v_gene: TRBV7-8; d_gene: -; j_gene: TRBJ2-3; CDR3aa: CASSYIGLRTDTQYF; CDR3nt: TGTGCCAGCAGCTATATCGGATTACGCACAGATACGCAGTATTTT
abundance: -; v_gene: TRBV12-3/TRBV12-4; d_gene: -; j_gene: TRBJ1-1; CDR3aa: CASSFGSNTEAFF; CDR3nt: TGTGCCAGCAGTTTTGGTTCGAACACTGAAGCTTTCTTT
abundance: many; v_gene: TRBV7-8; d_gene: -; j_gene: TRBJ1-1; CDR3aa: CASSFLQNTEAFF; CDR3nt: TGTGCCAGCAGCTTCTTACAGAACACTGAAGCTTTCTTT
abundance: few; v_gene: TRBV6-6; d_gene: -; j_gene: TRBJ2-1; CDR3aa: CASKSGYNEQFF; CDR3nt: TGTGCCAGCAAGAGCGGCTACAATGAGCAGTTCTTC
abundance: -; v_gene: TRBV10-3; d_gene: -; j_gene: TRBJ1-3; CDR3aa: CAISDGGLAGNTIYF; CDR3nt: TGTGCCATCAGTGATGGGGGGCTGGCTGGAAACACCATATATTTT
abundance: many; v_gene: TRBV7-2; d_gene: -; j_gene: TRBJ2-5; CDR3aa: CASSPQWGWDQETQYF; CDR3nt: TGTGCCAGCAGCCCCCAGTGGGGGTGGGACCAAGAGACCCAGTACTTC
abundance: -; v_gene: TRBV20-1; d_gene: -; j_gene: TRBJ2-7; CDR3aa: CSARDGSLGGQYF; CDR3nt: TGCAGTGCTAGAGATGGGTCCCTGGGGGGGCAGTACTTC
abundance: few; v_gene: TRBV5-5; d_gene: -; j_gene: TRBJ2-1; CDR3aa: CASSPLAGLGRYNEQFF; CDR3nt: TGTGCCAGCAGCCCACTGGCCGGCCTAGGACGCTACAATGAGCAGTTCTTC
abundance: -; v_gene: TRBV19; d_gene: TRBD1; j_gene: TRBJ1-4; CDR3aa: CASSPDRGGRKLFF; CDR3nt: TGTGCCAGTAGCCCCGACAGGGGTGGGCGAAAACTGTTTTTT
abundance: -; v_gene: TRBV7-9; d_gene: TRBD1; j_gene: TRBJ1-2; CDR3aa: CASSFMGQEIGGYTF; CDR3nt: TGTGCCAGCAGCTTTATGGGACAGGAAATAGGGGGCTACACCTTC
abundance: few; v_gene: TRBV4-1; d_gene: TRBD2; j_gene: TRBJ2-1; CDR3aa: CASSHDGLAGVGEQFF; CDR3nt: TGCGCCAGCAGCCATGACGGACTAGCGGGGGTTGGGGAGCAGTTCTTC
abundance: many; v_gene: TRBV7-8; d_gene: TRBD2; j_gene: TRBJ2-1; CDR3aa: CASIPSGSSSYNEQFF; CDR3nt: TGTGCCAGCATCCCTAGCGGGAGTAGTTCCTACAATGAGCAGTTCTTC
abundance: -; v_gene: TRBV12-3/TRBV12-4; d_gene: TRBD1; j_gene: TRBJ1-2; CDR3aa: CASSLGGQGHYGYTF; CDR3nt: TGTGCCAGCAGTTTAGGTGGACAGGGTCACTATGGCTACACCTTC
abundance: few; v_gene: TRBV24-1; d_gene: -; j_gene: TRBJ2-2; CDR3aa: CATSTPKGGAGELFF; CDR3nt: TGTGCCACCAGCACTCCCAAGGGGGGGGCCGGGGAGCTGTTTTTT
abundance: many; v_gene: TRBV7-2; d_gene: -; j_gene: TRBJ1-1; CDR3aa: CASSLGKGNTEAFF; CDR3nt: TGTGCCAGCAGCTTAGGGAAAGGGAACACTGAAGCTTTCTTT
abundance: few; v_gene: TRBV12-3/TRBV12-4; d_gene: -; j_gene: TRBJ1-1; CDR3aa: CASSLGTREAFF; CDR3nt: TGTGCCAGCAGTTTAGGGACTCGGGAAGCTTTCTTT
abundance: few; v_gene: TRBV6-1; d_gene: -; j_gene: TRBJ2-3; CDR3aa: CASRGLGGRVTDTQYF; CDR3nt: TGTGCCAGCAGGGGGCTGGGGGGCCGGGTCACAGATACGCAGTATTTT
abundance: -; v_gene: TRBV5-1; d_gene: -; j_gene: TRBJ2-3; CDR3aa: CASSGEPGSTDTQYF; CDR3nt: TGCGCCAGCAGCGGGGAGCCGGGGAGCACAGATACGCAGTATTTT
abundance: -; v_gene: TRBV7-8; d_gene: -; j_gene: TRBJ2-1; CDR3aa: CASRPFHF; CDR3nt: TGTGCCAGCAGACCCTTTCACTTC
abundance: -; v_gene: TRBV20-1; d_gene: -; j_gene: TRBJ1-1; CDR3aa: CSARVRVRGAISEAFF; CDR3nt: TGCAGTGCTAGAGTGAGGGTACGGGGGGCTATATCTGAAGCTTTCTTT
abundance: -; v_gene: TRBV20-1; d_gene: -; j_gene: TRBJ2-3; CDR3aa: CSAPGDPFASRVVDTQYF; CDR3nt: TGCAGTGCCCCGGGGGACCCCTTCGCCTCGCGTGTAGTAGATACGCAGTATTTT
abundance: -; v_gene: TRBV7-6; d_gene: -; j_gene: TRBJ2-3; CDR3aa: CASGVTDTQYF; CDR3nt: TGTGCCAGCGGGGTTACAGATACGCAGTATTTT